Following are 19 T cell receptor beta chains from one sample sequenced in a study of CD8+ T cells in alopecia areata. Reverse transcription of extracted RNA yielded cDNA, which provided the sequencing template. TCRdb's copy holds only in-frame clones and misses some; the assay was immunoSEQ multiplex PCR. Captured here are around 300,000 clones, none seen once; the top ten comprise around 1.2%. Cutaneous lymph nodes were pooled and cells sorted by CD4, CD8alpha, NKG2D, NKG2ACE and more. Material: CD4+ T cells sorted from a lymph node. Receptors originate from a C3H/HeJ mouse with alopecia areata. As its MHC haplotype, the strain has H2-k.

This clone was detected many times. The genes are named according to mouse. With the read ending 4 residues before the CDR3 end, the germline J gene is used to fill in that end. This chain links TRBV13-3 with TRBJ2-2; 9 bases match TRBD2. Germline-derived CDR1 and CDR2 are NNHDY and SYVADS. V lost 4 bases and J lost 5; bases outside the gene matches: 3. This CDR3 comprises 14 residues. The covered CDR3 bases are TGTGCCAGCAGTCAGACTGGGGGTACCGGG. Translating gives CASSQTGGTG. The entire CDR3 is CASSQTGGTGQLYF. The full variable domain, with the rest looked up from reference TRBV13-3 and TRBJ2-2, is EAAVTQSPRSKVAVTGGKVTLSCHQTNNHDYMYWYRQDTGHGLRLIHYSYVADSTEKGDIPDGYKASRPSQENFSLILELASLSQTAVYFCASSQTGGTGQLYFGEGSKLTVL.

Remarks on this clone: The germline and genes are mouse ones. The CDR3 end lies 4 residues beyond the end of the read and is filled in from the germline J gene. This chain links TRBV5 with TRBJ2-3; 7 bases fit TRBD2. V shed 4 bases, J shed 0 bases, and the junction held 7 bases outside the gene matches. The CDR3 spans 16 residues. The germline CDR1 and CDR2 sequences are LGHNA and YNLKQL (reference sequence). Incomplete CDR3 DNA: TGTGCCAGCAGCCCCGGACTGGAACATAGTGCAGAA. Translated, it gives CASSPGLEHSAE. Given in full, the CDR3 is CASSPGLEHSAETLYF.

With regard to this clone: Gene labels here are mouse ones. The read comes to an end 4 residues before the CDR3 does, leaving the germline J gene to fill in the end. The chain recombines TRBV13-1 with TRBJ1-2; D gene uncertain. Germline loops: CDR1 NSHNY, CDR2 SYGAGN. The CDR3 is made up of 12 amino acids. Trimming removed 5 bases from V and 2 bases from J, with 7 bases in between. The CDR3 DNA, read in part, is TGTGCCAGCAGACAGTCTAACTCC. This codes for CASRQSNS. The whole CDR3 reads CASRQSNSDYTF.

This clone was seen more than once but under ten times. Genes and germline are mouse. The observed sequence ends 4 residues before the CDR3 terminus, with the missing tail filled in from the germline J gene. The chain couples TRBV13-1 to TRBJ2-4, with 7 bases aligning to TRBD2. Germline lookup yields CDR1 NSHNY and CDR2 SYGAGN. The CDR3 has 15 amino acids. J gave up 0 bases and V 0 bases, and 1 base lay outside the gene matches. CDR3 DNA, as far as it was read: TGTGCCAGCAGTGATGTGGGGGGAAGTCAAAAC. Translated: CASSDVGGSQN. The CDR3 as a whole reads CASSDVGGSQNTLYF.

This clone has just a few counts. Mouse germline and gene names are used. The CDR3 end falls 4 residues outside the read, so it is completed with the germline J gene. This chain connects TRBV14 to TRBJ1-2; D is possibly TRBD1 (6 bases). This CDR3 is 14 amino acids long. Looked up from germline, CDR1 is SGHDT and CDR2 is FRDEAV. Trimming left V 3 bases short and J 0 bases short, with 9 bases between. CDR3 sequence: CASSSGHTNSDYTF. Partial CDR3 DNA: TGTGCCAGCAGTTCGGGACATACAAACTCC. Drawing the rest from reference TRBV14 and TRBJ1-2, the complete variable domain is EAGVTQSPRYAVLQEGQAVSFWCDPISGHDTLYWYQQPRDQGPQLLVYFRDEAVIDNSQLPSDRFSAVRPKGTNSTLKIQSAKQGDTATYLCASSSGHTNSDYTFGSGTRLLVI.

Note on this clone: Gene and germline names: mouse. The read ends 4 residues shy of where the CDR3 ends; the end is completed using the germline J gene. Other DNA sequences in the same sample also yield this CDR3. The V and J genes are TRBV13-1 and TRBJ2-5; 8 nucleotides match TRBD2. There are 13 residues in the CDR3. Germline lookup yields CDR1 NSHNY and CDR2 SYGAGN. This CDR3 reads CASSDLGGDTQYF. The sequenced part of the CDR3 DNA is TGTGCCAGCAGTGACCTGGGGGGAGAC.

With respect to this clone: Genes here carry mouse names. Read data end 4 residues before the CDR3 end; the end is taken from the germline J gene. V gene TRBV13-3 combines with J gene TRBJ2-4; TRBD2 matches 12 bases. Germline values: CDR1 NNHDY, CDR2 SYVADS. The CDR3 totals 18 residues. The V and J ends lost 0 bases and 0 bases, in that order; junction bases with no gene match: 5. The sequenced part of the CDR3 DNA is TGTGCCAGCAGTGATGCATGGACTGGGGGGGGTAGTCAAAAC. It specifies CASSDAWTGGGSQN. The full CDR3 sequence reads CASSDAWTGGGSQNTLYF.

A word on this clone: Gene names follow the mouse nomenclature. The CDR3 is CTCSVGQSQNTLYF. CDR3 DNA, as far as it was read: TGCACCTGCAGTGTGGGACAGAGTCAAAAC. V gene TRBV1 combines with J gene TRBJ2-4, with 7 nucleotides matching TRBD1. The sequenced fragment ends 4 residues before the CDR3 boundary, so the rest is inferred from the germline J gene. J lost 0 bases, V lost 4 bases, and 1 base had no gene match. The CDR3 spans 14 residues. The germline V gene has CDR1 NSQYPW and CDR2 LRSPGD (reference sequence).

With regard to this clone: Here the gene names and germline are mouse. Read data end 4 residues before the CDR3 end; the end is taken from the germline J gene. The sample has other DNA sequences that encode this CDR3 too. The V and J genes are TRBV13-3 and TRBJ2-1, with 8 nucleotides matching TRBD1. CDR1 is NNHDY and CDR2 is SYVADS in the germline V gene. This CDR3 is built from 13 residues. CDR3 DNA, as far as it was read: TGTGCCAGCAGTGGCAGGGGGCGAGCT. Protein: CASSGRGRA. From start to end, the CDR3 is CASSGRGRAEQFF.

This clone was detected a few times. Mouse germline and gene names are used. The read terminates 4 residues ahead of where the CDR3 ends, so the germline J gene completes it. The chain is built from TRBV17 and TRBJ2-7, with D maybe TRBD1 (6 bases). The length of the CDR3 is 13 residues. The germline gives CDR1 MNHDT, CDR2 YYDKIL. V was clipped by 3 bases and J by 3 bases, with 9 bases between them. CDR3 loop: CASSRWDNYEQYF. The CDR3 bases that were read are TGTGCTAGCAGTAGGTGGGACAACTAT. Supplemented by reference TRBV17 and TRBJ2-7, the full variable domain reads DTTVKQNPRYKLARVGKPVNLICSQTMNHDTMYWYQKKPNQAPKLLLFYYDKILNREADTFEKFQSSRPNNSFCSLYIGSAGLEYSAMYLCASSRWDNYEQYFGPGTRLTVL.

This clone was seen a few times. The germline and genes are mouse ones. The CDR3 goes on 4 residues after the read ends, and that part is filled in from the germline J gene. This sample includes further DNA sequences coding for the same CDR3. The chain carries TRBV5 and TRBJ2-5; D is ambiguous. Trimming shortened V by 0 bases and J by 3 bases, and 4 bases separated the two germline ends. There are 13 residues in the CDR3. Germline assignment: CDR1 LGHNA and CDR2 YNLKQL (reference sequence). The CDR3 DNA, read in part, is TGTGCCAGCAGCCAAGACAGGCAAGAC. Translation: CASSQDRQD. The entire CDR3 protein reads CASSQDRQDTQYF.

Concerning this clone itself: Any gene name here is a mouse gene name. The read ends 4 residues early relative to the CDR3; the germline J gene fills the gap. The chain is built from TRBV19 and TRBJ2-7; TRBD1 matches at 9 bases. V was pared by 4 bases and J by 1 base, with 6 bases of the junction left unmatched. This CDR3 comprises 15 residues. CDR1 is FNHDT, CDR2 SITEND, per germline (reference sequence). The CDR3 region is CASSPPGQGSYEQYF. The sequenced part of the CDR3 DNA is TGTGCCAGCAGTCCACCGGGACAGGGATCCTAT.

There are a few counts of this clone. The listed genes are named as in mouse. The CDR3 goes on 4 residues after the read ends, and that part is filled in from the germline J gene. The rearrangement links TRBV13-2 to TRBJ2-5, with a tentative D call TRBD2 (6 bases). Per the germline V gene, CDR1 is NNHNN and CDR2 is SYGAGS (reference sequence). CDR3 length: 14 residues. The CDR3 protein is CASGDRWGEDTQYF. The sequenced part of the CDR3 DNA is TGTGCCAGCGGTGATCGCTGGGGAGAAGAC.

Concerning this clone: Mouse gene names and germline throughout. The read finishes 4 residues shy of the CDR3 end, and the germline J gene is used to complete it. The chain combines TRBV13-3 with TRBJ2-3; 8 bases are a match to TRBD1. V was pared by 6 bases and J by 1 base, with 4 bases of the junction left unmatched. Germline CDR1 NNHDY, CDR2 SYVADS. The CDR3 runs 14 residues. The CDR3 spells CASKDRERAETLYF. CDR3 DNA (partial): TGTGCCAGCAAGGACAGGGAACGTGCAGAA.

About this clone: The listed genes are named as in mouse. The CDR3 end lies 4 residues beyond the end of the read and is filled in from the germline J gene. V and J are TRBV29 and TRBJ2-5, with 9 nucleotides matching TRBD1. The CDR3 runs 14 residues. The V and J ends lost 5 bases and 3 bases, in that order; junction bases with no gene match: 3. The germline CDR1 and CDR2 sequences are MSHET and SYDVDS. The DNA read from the CDR3 is TGTGCTAGCAGTCAGACAGGGGGACAAGAC. Residues: CASSQTGGQD. The whole CDR3 region reads CASSQTGGQDTQYF.

Details on this clone: These gene names are mouse names. The read ends 4 residues shy of where the CDR3 ends; the end is completed using the germline J gene. This rearrangement joins TRBV31 to TRBJ1-2; D not certain. Germline CDR1 is GKSSPN and CDR2 is SITVG. Trimming removed 4 bases from V and 0 bases from J, with 6 bases in between. The CDR3 covers 12 residues. The CDR3: CAWTQANSDYTF. Partial CDR3 DNA: TGTGCCTGGACTCAGGCAAACTCC.

This clone showed up just a few times. Gene labels here are mouse ones. The sequence runs out 4 residues before the end of the CDR3; the remainder is reconstructed from the germline J gene. This rearrangement joins TRBV19 to TRBJ2-3; D remains ambiguous. Germline values: CDR1 FNHDT, CDR2 SITEND (reference sequence). Trimming pared 5 bases from V and 0 bases from J, leaving 7 bases between. The CDR3 contains 13 residues. CDR3 protein: CASRFKSAETLYF. CDR3 DNA (partial): TGTGCCAGCAGATTCAAAAGTGCAGAA.

This clone was counted only a few times. The gene symbols are mouse symbols. Read sequence stops 4 residues before the CDR3 end, and the germline J gene provides the missing end. In the same sample, other DNA sequences code for this CDR3. The J gene is TRBJ2-7, the V gene TRBV19; 10 bases fit TRBD2. The CDR3 spans 15 residues. Germline V gene data show CDR1 as FNHDT and CDR2 as SITEND (reference sequence). The CDR3 reads CASSIMGLGSYEQYF. The CDR3 DNA, read in part, is TGTGCCAGCAGTATCATGGGACTGGGGAGTTAT.

This clone was seen only a few times. The gene names given are mouse names. The read ends 4 residues before the CDR3 terminus; that terminus is restored from the germline J gene. The V and J genes are TRBV19 and TRBJ1-2; 7 bases are shared with TRBD1. Germline V gives CDR1 FNHDT, CDR2 SITEND (reference sequence). CDR3 length equals 14 residues. Germline trimming cut 3 bases from V and 0 bases from J; bases unmatched to any gene: 2. CDR3 residues: CASSNGTANSDYTF. The CDR3 DNA, read in part, is TGTGCCAGCAGTAACGGGACAGCAAACTCC.